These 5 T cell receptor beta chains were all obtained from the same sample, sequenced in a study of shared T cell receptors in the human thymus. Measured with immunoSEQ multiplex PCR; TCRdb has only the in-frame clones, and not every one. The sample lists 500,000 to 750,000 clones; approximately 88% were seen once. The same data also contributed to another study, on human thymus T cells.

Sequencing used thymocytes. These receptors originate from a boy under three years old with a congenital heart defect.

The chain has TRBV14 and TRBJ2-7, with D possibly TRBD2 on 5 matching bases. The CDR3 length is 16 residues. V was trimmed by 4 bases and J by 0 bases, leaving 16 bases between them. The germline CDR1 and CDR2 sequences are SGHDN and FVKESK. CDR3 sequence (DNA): TGTGCCAGCAGCCCACTACCAGGAGGAAACTCCTACGAGCAGTACTTC. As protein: CASSPLPGGNSYEQYF. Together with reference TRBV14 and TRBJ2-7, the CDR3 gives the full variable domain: EAGVTQFPSHSVIEKGQTVTLRCDPISGHDNLYWYRRVMGKEIKFLLHFVKESKQDESGMPNNRFLAERTGGTYSTLKVQPAELEDSGVYFCASSPLPGGNSYEQYFGPGTRLTVT.

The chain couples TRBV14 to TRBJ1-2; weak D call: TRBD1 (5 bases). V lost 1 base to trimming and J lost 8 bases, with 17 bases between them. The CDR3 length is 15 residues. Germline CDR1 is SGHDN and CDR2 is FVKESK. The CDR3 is CASSQGRAGTRGYTF. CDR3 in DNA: TGTGCCAGCAGCCAAGGACGGGCGGGGACCAGAGGCTACACCTTC.

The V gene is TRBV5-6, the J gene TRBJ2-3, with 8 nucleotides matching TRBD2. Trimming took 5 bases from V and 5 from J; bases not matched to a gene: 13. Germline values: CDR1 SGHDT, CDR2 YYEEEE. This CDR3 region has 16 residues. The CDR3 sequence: CASRHPSGLAGDTQYF. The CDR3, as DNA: TGTGCCAGCAGACACCCGAGCGGGCTAGCGGGAGATACGCAGTATTTT.

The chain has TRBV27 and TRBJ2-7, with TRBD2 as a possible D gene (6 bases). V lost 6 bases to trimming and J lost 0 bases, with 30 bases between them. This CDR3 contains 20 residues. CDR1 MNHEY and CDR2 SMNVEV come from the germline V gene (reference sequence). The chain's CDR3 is CASSSLSGTPGGTSSYEQYF. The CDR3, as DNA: TGTGCCAGCAGCTCCCTCTCCGGGACTCCAGGTGGGACGAGCTCCTACGAGCAGTACTTC.

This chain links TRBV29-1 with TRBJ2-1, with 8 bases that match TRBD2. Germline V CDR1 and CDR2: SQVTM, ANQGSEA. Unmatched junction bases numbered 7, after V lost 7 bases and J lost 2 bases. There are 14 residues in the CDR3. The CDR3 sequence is CSADTSGAYNEQFF. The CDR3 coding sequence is TGCAGCGCCGACACTAGCGGAGCCTACAATGAGCAGTTCTTC.